The clone carrying this T cell receptor beta chain was seen once. The record originates from a study of Graves' ophthalmopathy and Graves' hyperthyroidism. Germline CDR1 reads KGHDR; CDR2 reads SFDVKD. The CDR3 extends over 15 amino acids. Trimming pared 4 bases from V and 6 bases from J, leaving 14 bases between. RNA transcripts were the template, and TCR beta CDR3 regions were amplified from them. Investigators did first-round RT-PCR with HTBI primers, then second-round multiplex PCR. Via MiXCR, TCRdb re-called the multiplex PCR reads, giving one row per CDR3 protein. The table has 650,000 to 900,000 distinct CDR3 sequences, approximately 40% seen once.

The chain joins TRBV24-1 to TRBJ2-2; weak D call: TRBD1 (6 bases). The clonotype comes from an adult man with Graves' ophthalmopathy. The material sequenced was peripheral blood. The CDR3 DNA reads as TGTGCCACCAGTGAAACAGGGACACGGCCCGGGGAGCTGTTTTTT. Amino acid sequence: CATSETGTRPGELFF.